The clone carrying this TCR beta chain was recorded at least ten times. Mouse germline and gene names are used. The read terminates 4 residues ahead of where the CDR3 ends, so the germline J gene completes it. Other DNA sequences within the sample encode an identical CDR3. This sample is drawn from a study of CD8+ T cells in alopecia areata. Investigators isolated RNA and reverse transcribed it into cDNA to act as the sequencing template. Using immunoSEQ multiplex PCR, the repertoire was profiled, and TCRdb retains in-frame clones only, with some absent. The sample shows around 290,000 clones, none of them appearing just once. Germline lookup yields CDR1 NSHNY and CDR2 SYGAGN. V lost 0 bases, J lost 0 bases, and 1 base stayed unmatched. The CDR3 covers 15 residues. CD4, CD8alpha, NKG2D, NKG2ACE and other markers were used to sort pooled cutaneous lymph node cells.

This clonotype originated in a C3H/HeJ mouse with alopecia areata. For the strain, the MHC haplotype given is H2-k. Sequenced material: CD4+ T cells sorted from a lymph node. The chain is built from TRBV13-1 and TRBJ2-7, with 9 bases that match TRBD2. The sequenced part of the CDR3 DNA is TGTGCCAGCAGTGATGCTGGGGGGGGCTCCTAT. Translated: CASSDAGGGSY. The CDR3 in its entirety is CASSDAGGGSYEQYF.